The 20 T cell receptor beta chains given below trace back to one sample, sequenced in a study of OX40 agonist ivuxolimab in advanced cancers. The method was immunoSEQ multiplex PCR; TCRdb's version includes in-frame clones alone and lacks a portion of them. The table has approximately 82,000 clones, around four fifths seen once; the top ten hold 0.75% to 0.85%. This material consisted of CD4+ or CD8+ T cells sorted from blood, taken in a trial of the OX40 agonist ivuxolimab. The receptor set was obtained from an adult with an advanced solid tumor such as melanoma, head and neck, liver or kidney cancer.

V usage is TRBV6-4 and J usage is TRBJ1-6; TRBD1 matches 7 bases. CDR1 MRHNA and CDR2 SNTAGT come from the germline V gene. J gave up 7 bases and V 4 bases, and 7 bases lay outside the gene matches. The CDR3 consists of 15 residues. CDR3 sequence (DNA): TGTGCCAGCAGTGTCGGGACAGAGGGCAATTCACCCCTCCACTTT. Protein: CASSVGTEGNSPLHF.

This chain joins TRBV30 and TRBJ2-5, with unresolved D. The CDR3 has 11 residues. V was clipped by 1 base and J by 5 bases, with 5 bases between them. Looked up from germline, CDR1 is GTSNPN and CDR2 is SVGIG (reference sequence). The CDR3 sequence is CAWSATETQYF. The DNA for the CDR3 is TGTGCCTGGAGTGCCACGGAGACCCAGTACTTC.

This chain's CDR3 is CASTRGFSEAFF. The CDR3 nucleotides are TGTGCCAGTACGAGAGGATTCTCTGAAGCTTTCTTT. J is TRBJ1-1 and V is TRBV19; D is ambiguous. The CDR3 contains 12 residues. Trimming shortened V by 7 bases and J by 6 bases, and 12 bases separated the two germline ends. CDR1 is LNHDA and CDR2 is SQIVND in the germline V gene (reference sequence).

This clone has a single count. V gene TRBV19 combines with J gene TRBJ1-6; 9 bases are a match to TRBD1. Germline V gene data show CDR1 as LNHDA and CDR2 as SQIVND (reference sequence). J gave up 2 bases and V 4 bases, and 3 bases lay outside the gene matches. This CDR3 has 16 residues. The CDR3 bases are TGTGCCAGTAGTACTGACAGGGGGGCCTATAATTCACCCCTCCACTTT. This gives the protein CASSTDRGAYNSPLHF. The complete variable domain, with remaining parts taken from reference TRBV19 and TRBJ1-6, reads DGGITQSPKYLFRKEGQNVTLSCEQNLNHDAMYWYRQDPGQGLRLIYYSQIVNDFQKGDIAEGYSVSREKKESFPLTVTSAQKNPTAFYLCASSTDRGAYNSPLHFGNGTRLTVT.

The rearrangement joins TRBV11-2 to TRBJ2-5; 11 nucleotides line up with TRBD1. The germline CDR1 and CDR2 sequences are SGHAT and FQNNGV. Trimming removed 5 bases from V and 5 bases from J; junction bases left unmatched: 7. The CDR3 totals 15 residues. This chain's CDR3 is CASSDRDRGLETQYF. CDR3 DNA: TGTGCCAGCAGCGACCGGGACAGGGGGTTGGAGACCCAGTACTTC.

The V gene is TRBV6-6, the J gene TRBJ2-1, with D perhaps being TRBD1 or TRBD2 (5 bases each). This CDR3 has 13 residues. Trimming shortened V by 5 bases and J by 8 bases, and 13 bases separated the two germline ends. Germline values: CDR1 MNHNY, CDR2 SVGAGI (reference sequence). CDR3 amino acids: CASSPEGYDEQFF. The CDR3 DNA follows: TGTGCCAGCAGTCCCGAGGGGTACGATGAGCAGTTCTTC.

The chain links TRBV7-2 to TRBJ1-1; D uncertain. V lost 5 bases and J lost 1, with 11 bases in between. Germline-derived CDR1 and CDR2 are SGHTA and FQGNSA. The CDR3 has 14 amino acids. CDR3 loop: CASSRSGRNTEAFF. The CDR3 DNA follows: TGTGCCAGCAGCCGCTCAGGACGGAACACTGAAGCTTTCTTT.

The CDR3 loop is CASRPRGTDTQYF. The CDR3, as DNA: TGTGCCAGCAGACCTAGGGGAACAGATACGCAGTATTTT. The rearrangement uses TRBV6-1 and TRBJ2-3; D is possibly TRBD1 (5 bases). V shed 6 bases and J shed 3 bases, with 10 bases lying between them. Germline V lookup: CDR1 MNHNS, CDR2 SASEGT. The CDR3 length is 13 residues.

The chain links TRBV6-1 to TRBJ2-3, with 12 bases matching TRBD2. V was clipped by 1 base and J by 1 base; unmatched bases: 3. The CDR3 sequence is 17 residues long. Looked up from germline, CDR1 is MNHNS and CDR2 is SASEGT. CDR3 nucleotides: TGTGCCAGCAGTGAAGTCCCTAGCGGGGGGGGCACAGATACGCAGTATTTT. It translates to CASSEVPSGGGTDTQYF.

The chain combines TRBV7-2 with TRBJ2-5; D tentatively fits TRBD1 or TRBD2 (7 bases each). The V gene lost 3 bases and the J gene lost 1 base, with 15 bases spanning the gap. In germline, CDR1 is SGHTA, CDR2 FQGNSA. The CDR3 spans 16 residues. The CDR3, as DNA: TGTGCCAGCAGCTTTTGGGGAGGGGACAGCCAAGAGACCCAGTACTTC. Its translation: CASSFWGGDSQETQYF.

This clone came up once. The chain couples TRBV6-5 to TRBJ1-5, with D hard to call. Germline V gene sequence: CDR1 MNHEY, CDR2 SVGAGI. Trimming removed 5 bases from V and 3 bases from J, with 11 bases in between. The CDR3 covers 14 residues. The chain's CDR3 is CASSPLPPNQPQHF. In DNA, the CDR3 is TGTGCCAGCAGTCCTCTCCCCCCCAATCAGCCCCAGCATTTT.

The chain has TRBV6-5 and TRBJ1-3; D is unclear. The V gene lost 6 bases and the J gene lost 0 bases, with 9 bases spanning the gap. The germline V gene has CDR1 MNHEY and CDR2 SVGAGI. This CDR3 has 14 amino acids. CDR3 protein: CASSFQASGNTIYF. For the CDR3, the DNA is TGTGCCAGCAGCTTCCAGGCCTCTGGAAACACCATATATTTT.

This rearrangement joins TRBV5-1 to TRBJ1-1; no clear D. This CDR3 has 14 residues. Germline values: CDR1 SGHRS, CDR2 YFSETQ. Trimming took 0 bases from V and 1 from J, leaving 7 bases between them. The CDR3 bases are TGCGCCAGCAGCTTGGAGGAGGGGAACACTGAAGCTTTCTTT. Residues: CASSLEEGNTEAFF.

This clone was seen only once. CDR3 DNA: TGTGCCAGCAGCGTAGACGACTCCCGCTCTGGAAACACCATATATTTT. It codes for CASSVDDSRSGNTIYF. V is TRBV9 and J is TRBJ1-3; no reliable D call. This CDR3 has 16 residues. Trimming cost V 0 bases and J 0 bases, with 10 bases left between them. The germline V gene has CDR1 SGDLS and CDR2 YYNGEE.

The chain combines TRBV29-1 with TRBJ2-7, with TRBD1 as a possible D gene (5 bases). V lost 0 bases, J lost 9 bases, and 15 bases lay in between. Germline loops: CDR1 SQVTM, CDR2 ANQGSEA. This CDR3 has 13 amino acids. The CDR3 bases are TGCAGCGTTGAAGACCAAATCTCTCAGGGGCAGTACTTC. Translation gives CSVEDQISQGQYF.

The V and J genes are TRBV19 and TRBJ2-7; 9 nucleotides align to TRBD2. The CDR3 is 14 residues long. J lost 5 bases, V lost 4 bases, and 6 bases had no gene match. CDR1 is LNHDA, CDR2 SQIVND, per germline (reference sequence). The CDR3: CASSTSGGTHEQYF. Here the CDR3 DNA reads TGTGCCAGTAGTACCAGCGGGGGGACCCACGAGCAGTACTTC.

V gene TRBV5-1 combines with J gene TRBJ1-1, with TRBD1 matching over 9 bases. V lost 4 bases and J lost 1; bases outside the gene matches: 5. CDR3 size: 15 residues. Germline CDR1 is SGHRS and CDR2 is YFSETQ. The CDR3 is CASSTGQGRNTEAFF. The CDR3 coding sequence is TGCGCCAGCAGCACCGGACAGGGGAGGAACACTGAAGCTTTCTTT. The whole variable domain, remainder taken from reference TRBV5-1 and TRBJ1-1, is KAGVTQTPRYLIKTRGQQVTLSCSPISGHRSVSWYQQTPGQGLQFLFEYFSETQRNKGNFPGRFSGRQFSNSRSEMNVSTLELGDSALYLCASSTGQGRNTEAFFGQGTRLTVV.

Concerning this clone itself: The junction shows a germline mismatch at one end, possibly a read error. The chain couples TRBV6-1 to TRBJ1-2, with D tentatively TRBD1 (6 bases). Per germline, CDR1 MNHNS and CDR2 SASEGT. CDR3 size: 13 residues. CDR3 residues: CASSEGQSYGYTF. The CDR3 DNA is TGTGCCAGCAGCGAAGGACAGAGCTATGGCTACACCTTC.

This clone was counted once. The rearrangement uses TRBV5-1 and TRBJ2-3, with TRBD2 as a possible D gene (5 bases). The V end was cut by 3 bases, the J end by 2 bases, with 7 bases between. The CDR3 extends over 13 amino acids. Germline V gene data show CDR1 as SGHRS and CDR2 as YFSETQ. In DNA, the CDR3 is TGCGCCAGCAGCTCGGACTCCACAGATACGCAGTATTTT. Protein product: CASSSDSTDTQYF.

This clone was detected only once. The chain recombines TRBV4-1 with TRBJ2-3; D perhaps matches TRBD2 (6 bases). The CDR3 extends over 15 amino acids. Trimming left V 4 bases short and J 5 bases short, with 16 bases between. Germline CDR1 reads MGHRA; CDR2 reads YSYEKL. CDR3 nucleotide sequence: TGCGCCAGCAGCCGTACTGGGGAGGTACAAGATACGCAGTATTTT. Translated, it gives CASSRTGEVQDTQYF.